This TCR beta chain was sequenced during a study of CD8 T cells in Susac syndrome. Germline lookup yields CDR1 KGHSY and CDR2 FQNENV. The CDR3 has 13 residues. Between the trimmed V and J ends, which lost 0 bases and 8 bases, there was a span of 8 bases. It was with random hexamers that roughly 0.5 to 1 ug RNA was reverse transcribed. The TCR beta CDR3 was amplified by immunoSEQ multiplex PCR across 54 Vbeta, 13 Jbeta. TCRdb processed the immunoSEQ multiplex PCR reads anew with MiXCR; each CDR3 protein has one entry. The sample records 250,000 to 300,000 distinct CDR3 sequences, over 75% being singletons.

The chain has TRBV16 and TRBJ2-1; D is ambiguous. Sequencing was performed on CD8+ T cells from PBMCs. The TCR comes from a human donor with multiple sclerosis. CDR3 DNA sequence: TGTGCCAGCAGCCAATCTAACCGCTATGAGCAGTTCTTC. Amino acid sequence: CASSQSNRYEQFF.